This T cell receptor beta chain was identified during a study of sequential checkpoint blockade in melanoma. Study at large: Arm A got nivolumab then ipilimumab; arm B the reverse, 1:1. Each arm's sequence ended with maintenance nivolumab.

Germline values: CDR1 SGHDT, CDR2 YYEEEE. Trimming pared 1 base from V and 6 bases from J, leaving 16 bases between. The CDR3 is made up of 15 amino acids. Assay: immunoSEQ multiplex PCR; the TCRdb copy retains only in-frame clones and omits some. The sample holds approximately 26,000 clones, roughly 80% seen once. The treatment denotes: randomized to nivolumab then ipilimumab (arm A) or the reverse (arm B). Patients had received no earlier DNA-damaging chemotherapy. From thawed PBMCs, live CD3+CD8+ cells negative for CD19 and CD56 were sorted. The TCR sequence derives from a human donor with melanoma. V and J are TRBV5-6 and TRBJ1-2, with TRBD1 as a possible D gene (5 bases). The sample here was CD8+ T cells sorted from blood (inferred from file names), taken from a patient given nivolumab and ipilimumab in sequence. The CDR3 loop is CASSLNPGIRDGYTF. Written as DNA, the CDR3 is TGTGCCAGCAGCTTGAACCCAGGGATAAGGGATGGCTACACCTTC. Combining the CDR3 with reference TRBV5-6 and TRBJ1-2 gives the whole variable domain DAGVTQSPTHLIKTRGQQVTLRCSPKSGHDTVSWYQQALGQGPQFIFQYYEEEERQRGNFPDRFSGHQFPNYSSELNVNALLLGDSALYLCASSLNPGIRDGYTFGSGTRLTVV.